This entry lists 27 T cell receptor beta chains sequenced from one sample in a study of shared T cell receptors in the human thymus. Produced via immunoSEQ multiplex PCR; TCRdb's table is partial and in-frame only. The sample contains 720,000 or so clones, 70% to 90% of which appear only once. The same sample was also studied in work on human thymus T cells.

Sequences were obtained from thymocytes. The receptors were sampled from a girl less than two years old with a congenital heart defect.

This chain uses TRBV6-5 with TRBJ2-3; the match to TRBD1 covers 9 bases. The ends lost 0 bases at V and 5 bases at J; junction bases unmatched: 6. CDR1 and CDR2 (germline): MNHEY, SVGAGI. There are 16 residues in the CDR3. Here the CDR3 reads CASSYSTGGARDTQYF. The CDR3, as DNA: TGTGCCAGCAGTTACTCCACAGGGGGCGCAAGAGATACGCAGTATTTT.

The V and J genes are TRBV28 and TRBJ1-1; 9 bases are shared with TRBD1. V was pared by 9 bases and J by 6 bases, with 8 bases of the junction left unmatched. The CDR3 length is 13 residues. The germline gives CDR1 MDHEN, CDR2 SYDVKM. CDR3 bases: TGTGCCAGTGAACAGGGGGCGCCCCCTGAAGCTTTCTTT. This encodes CASEQGAPPEAFF.

This clone was observed once. The chain combines TRBV4-3 with TRBJ2-4; 7 bases are shared with TRBD1. CDR3 length equals 14 residues. Unmatched junction bases numbered 3, after V lost 3 bases and J lost 4 bases. Germline V gene data show CDR1 as LGHNA and CDR2 as YSLEER. The CDR3 sequence is CASSHQDRKNIQYF. Here the CDR3 DNA reads TGCGCCAGCAGCCATCAGGACAGGAAAAACATTCAGTACTTC.

In this sample, this clone turned up once. CDR3 coding DNA: TGTGCCAGCAGTCCCTCCCCGCGATTCTATGGCTACACCTTC. Its protein is CASSPSPRFYGYTF. The chain is built from TRBV27 and TRBJ1-2; D unclear. This CDR3 spans 14 amino acids. Germline-derived CDR1 and CDR2 are MNHEY and SMNVEV (reference sequence). The ends were cut back, 5 bases at V and 4 bases at J, with 14 bases in the middle.

The chain carries TRBV4-3 and TRBJ2-7; TRBD2 matches at 13 bases. V lost 0 bases and J lost 3; bases outside the gene matches: 17. Germline lookup yields CDR1 LGHNA and CDR2 YSLEER. CDR3 length: 21 residues. The CDR3 DNA is TGCGCCAGCAGCCAAGATATCACTAGCGGGGGGGCGATAGCGTCATACTACGAGCAGTACTTC. As protein: CASSQDITSGGAIASYYEQYF.

The chain links TRBV10-3 to TRBJ1-1, with D uncertain. Germline V gives CDR1 ENHRY, CDR2 SYGVKD. The CDR3 is 14 residues long. Trimming cost V 6 bases and J 1 base, with 12 bases left between them. The CDR3 here is CAIRMTETNTEAFF. The CDR3 DNA follows: TGTGCCATCAGAATGACTGAGACGAACACTGAAGCTTTCTTT.

The chain employs TRBV5-6 and TRBJ2-4; D is unresolved. Trimming left V 0 bases short and J 9 bases short, with 13 bases between. This CDR3 is built from 14 residues. CDR1 is SGHDT and CDR2 is YYEEEE in the germline V gene. The CDR3 DNA is TGTGCCAGCAGCTTGGACACGGAGATTGGCATTCAGTACTTC. Amino acid sequence: CASSLDTEIGIQYF.

The V gene is TRBV4-3, the J gene TRBJ1-2; D is uncertain. CDR1 LGHNA and CDR2 YSLEER come from the germline V gene. CDR3 length: 13 residues. Trimming pared 2 bases from V and 7 bases from J, leaving 11 bases between. The CDR3 DNA follows: TGCGCCAGCAGCCAATTACCTAGAACTGGCTACACCTTC. Its protein product is CASSQLPRTGYTF.

The chain recombines TRBV30 with TRBJ1-2; D unresolved. Trimming left V 0 bases short and J 0 bases short, with 17 bases between. This CDR3 is built from 17 residues. Germline V gives CDR1 GTSNPN, CDR2 SVGIG (reference sequence). The DNA for the CDR3 is TGTGCCTGGAGTGTAAGGAGGAAACTTTTGGCTAACTATGGCTACACCTTC. Its protein is CAWSVRRKLLANYGYTF.

The rearrangement uses TRBV27 and TRBJ1-4, with 9 bases fitting TRBD1. Germline values: CDR1 MNHEY, CDR2 SMNVEV (reference sequence). The CDR3 has 16 residues. The V gene end was trimmed by 5 bases and the J gene end by 3 bases; junction bases not matched to a gene: 7. The CDR3 reads CASSPGTGRPNEKLFF. DNA of the CDR3: TGTGCCAGCAGTCCAGGGACAGGGCGGCCTAATGAAAAACTGTTTTTT.

This sequence joins TRBV5-1 and TRBJ2-5; TRBD1 matches at 8 bases. V lost 0 bases to trimming and J lost 7 bases; unmatched junction nucleotides: 11. Germline V gene sequence: CDR1 SGHRS, CDR2 YFSETQ. This CDR3 region has 16 residues. This chain's CDR3 is CASSLASGTGSRTQYF. In DNA form, the CDR3 reads TGCGCCAGCAGCTTGGCCAGTGGGACAGGCAGTCGGACCCAGTACTTC. Using reference TRBV5-1 and TRBJ2-5 for the parts outside the CDR3, the full variable domain is KAGVTQTPRYLIKTRGQQVTLSCSPISGHRSVSWYQQTPGQGLQFLFEYFSETQRNKGNFPGRFSGRQFSNSRSEMNVSTLELGDSALYLCASSLASGTGSRTQYFGPGTRLLVL.

With respect to this clone: At the DNA level, this CDR3 is encoded by other sequences in the same sample as well. The chain joins TRBV7-8 to TRBJ1-6; 7 bases agree with TRBD1. J was trimmed by 6 bases and V by 1 base; bases with no gene match: 6. CDR3 length equals 16 residues. Per germline, CDR1 SGHVS and CDR2 FQNEAQ. CDR3 DNA: TGTGCCAGCAGCTTAGTGTTGGGGACAGTTAATTCACCCCTCCACTTT. Protein sequence: CASSLVLGTVNSPLHF.

The chain carries TRBV10-3 and TRBJ1-3; D remains ambiguous. Germline V gene data show CDR1 as ENHRY and CDR2 as SYGVKD. The CDR3 covers 14 residues. Trimming stripped 4 bases from V and 0 bases from J, with 7 bases between. The chain's CDR3 is CAISVILSGNTIYF. The CDR3 nucleotides are TGTGCCATCAGTGTTATCCTCTCTGGAAACACCATATATTTT.

The V call is TRBV5-5, the J call TRBJ1-2; tentative D call: TRBD1 (6 bases). V was pared by 7 bases and J by 2 bases, with 18 bases between. The germline V gene has CDR1 SGHKS and CDR2 YYEKEE (reference sequence). This CDR3 comprises 15 residues. CDR3 region: CASGGGRSYNYGYTF. The CDR3 DNA reads as TGTGCCAGCGGGGGGGGGCGATCATACAACTATGGCTACACCTTC.

This clone was counted a few times. The chain is built from TRBV30 and TRBJ1-5, with D tentatively TRBD1 (5 bases). CDR3 length: 14 amino acids. CDR1 and CDR2 (germline): GTSNPN, SVGIG (reference sequence). V was trimmed by 8 bases and J by 4 bases, leaving 18 bases between them. The CDR3 here is CAGLRQGWNQPQHF. The CDR3 coding sequence is TGTGCCGGGCTTCGTCAGGGATGGAATCAGCCCCAGCATTTT.

The chain employs TRBV2 and TRBJ2-2; possible D gene TRBD2, 6 bases. Per germline, CDR1 SNHLY and CDR2 FYNNEI. This CDR3 is 14 amino acids long. Trimming took 11 bases from V and 3 from J, leaving 16 bases between them. For the CDR3, the DNA is TGTGCCTGGGAGGACCCTGCCCACACCGGGGAGCTGTTTTTT. Amino acid sequence: CAWEDPAHTGELFF.

This clone was observed once. The gene calls are TRBV29-1 and TRBJ2-7; 9 bases line up with TRBD1. J lost 3 bases, V lost 3 bases, and 0 bases had no gene match. The CDR3 covers 12 residues. Germline CDR1 SQVTM, CDR2 ANQGSEA. CDR3 nucleotide sequence: TGCAGCGTTGAGGGACAGGGCTACGAGCAGTACTTC. Amino acid sequence: CSVEGQGYEQYF.

CDR3 loop: CASSQERQPYEQYF. CDR3 coding DNA: TGTGCCAGCAGCCAAGAGCGACAGCCCTACGAGCAGTACTTC. V usage is TRBV14 and J usage is TRBJ2-7; the D gene is possibly TRBD1 (5 bases). This CDR3 is built from 14 residues. V dropped 0 bases and J dropped 2 bases, with 8 bases sitting between them. CDR1 and CDR2 from the germline V gene are SGHDN and FVKESK.

The CDR3 coding sequence is TGCAGCGTTAAACAGGGGGCAACGAATGGCTACACCTTC. Residues: CSVKQGATNGYTF. The V call is TRBV29-1, the J call TRBJ1-2, with 9 bases aligning to TRBD1. The junction had 7 bases not matched to a gene; V was cut back by 5 bases and J by 6 bases. The germline V gene encodes CDR1 SQVTM and CDR2 ANQGSEA. The CDR3 is 13 residues long.

This chain connects TRBV2 to TRBJ1-5, with TRBD1 matching 8 bases. The CDR3 contains 19 residues. Trimming took 6 bases from V and 1 from J; bases not matched to a gene: 17. Germline V gene lookup returns CDR1 SNHLY and CDR2 FYNNEI. The CDR3 DNA reads as TGTGCCAGCAGCAAGGTTGCGGACAGGGATTTTGTCAGCAATCAGCCCCAGCATTTT. Amino acid sequence: CASSKVADRDFVSNQPQHF.

The chain joins TRBV4-1 to TRBJ2-1; TRBD2 matches 7 bases. The CDR3 spans 17 residues. V lost 1 base and J lost 5; bases outside the gene matches: 11. CDR1 MGHRA and CDR2 YSYEKL come from the germline V gene. For the CDR3, the DNA is TGCGCCAGCAGCCAAGGGCCAGCGGGGAAAGTCCACAATGAGCAGTTCTTC. Protein sequence: CASSQGPAGKVHNEQFF.

V usage is TRBV10-3 and J usage is TRBJ1-1, with 9 bases lining up with TRBD1. Germline trimming cut 2 bases from V and 12 bases from J; bases unmatched to any gene: 22. The CDR3 totals 18 residues. The V gene's germline CDR1 is ENHRY and CDR2 SYGVKD. The CDR3 coding sequence is TGTGCCATCAGTGAGGTTCCCTTGTTGCGCGACAGGGGGTTGACGACTTTCTTT. Amino acid sequence: CAISEVPLLRDRGLTTFF.

V usage is TRBV27 and J usage is TRBJ2-2; D is undetermined. V dropped 6 bases and J dropped 3 bases, with 11 bases sitting between them. Germline V lookup: CDR1 MNHEY, CDR2 SMNVEV (reference sequence). This CDR3 comprises 14 residues. CDR3 residues: CASSVPRDTGELFF. The CDR3 region has the DNA TGTGCCAGCAGCGTACCCCGGGACACCGGGGAGCTGTTTTTT.

The chain is built from TRBV7-9 and TRBJ1-1; no definite D call. This CDR3 spans 13 amino acids. The V end lost 5 bases, the J end lost 4 bases, and 11 bases lay between the germline ends. Germline V CDR1 and CDR2: SEHNR, FQNEAQ (reference sequence). The CDR3 DNA sequence: TGTGCCAGCAGCCGCGACATCGGCACTGAAGCTTTCTTT. Encoded protein: CASSRDIGTEAFF.

This chain uses TRBV28 with TRBJ1-6, with D possibly being TRBD1 (5 bases). CDR1 is MDHEN, CDR2 SYDVKM, per germline. With 2 bases removed from V and 9 bases from J, the gap between germline ends came to 20 bases. The CDR3 runs 17 residues. CDR3 coding DNA: TGTGCCAGCAGTTTAAGGAGACAGAACGGTAGGACTTCACCCCTCCACTTT. Its translation is CASSLRRQNGRTSPLHF.

The sample holds one count of this clone. The V and J genes are TRBV18 and TRBJ1-5; D is possibly TRBD1 (6 bases). V was pared by 2 bases and J by 10 bases, with 24 bases between. CDR3 length: 17 residues. Germline CDR1 is KGHSH and CDR2 is LQKENI. For the CDR3, the DNA is TGTGCCAGCTCACCAATTTTAATCCCGGGACAAGTATTACCCCAGCATTTT. Translating gives CASSPILIPGQVLPQHF.

The count of this clone is one. V is TRBV6-5 and J is TRBJ1-2; D gene unclear. This CDR3 contains 14 residues. V lost 4 bases to trimming and J lost 1 base, with 10 bases between them. Germline V CDR1 and CDR2: MNHEY, SVGAGI. As DNA, the CDR3 is TGTGCCAGCAGTTCCCTAACCCATAACTATGGCTACACCTTC. It specifies CASSSLTHNYGYTF.